This T cell receptor beta chain was sequenced in a study of blood T cells in healthy people across ages. Healthy Russian Caucasian donors spanned ages roughly 6 to 90 years. The germline CDR1 and CDR2 sequences are MGHRA and YSYEKL. The CDR3 extends over 19 amino acids. V gave up 0 bases and J gave up 6 bases, with 24 bases separating them. Primed by a sample-barcoded 5' primer and a J-beta primer mix, a second PCR proceeded for 7 to 11 cycles. TCRdb re-called the 5' RACE reads through MiXCR, storing one row per CDR3 protein. The sample shows around 520,000 distinct CDR3 sequences, 25% to 35% of them seen only once. For this clonotype: Its antigen remains unknown.

Study-level points and caveats: Age brought a roughly linear fall in TCR beta diversity measured per million T cells.

The sample also formed part of further work on T cells of mothers and their children. Turning to that study: An overlap that was slightly higher, though non-significant, was seen in related mother-child pairs versus unrelated pairs.

This receptor was identified in a boy between 2 and 15 years old in good health. Material for sequencing was blood. The chain links TRBV4-1 to TRBJ2-1; tentatively, D is TRBD1 or TRBD2 (6 bases each). The CDR3 DNA is TGCGCCAGCAGCCAAGATCCCCTAGATGGGTGGAGGGGGGCCAATGAGCAGTTCTTC. Translation: CASSQDPLDGWRGANEQFF.